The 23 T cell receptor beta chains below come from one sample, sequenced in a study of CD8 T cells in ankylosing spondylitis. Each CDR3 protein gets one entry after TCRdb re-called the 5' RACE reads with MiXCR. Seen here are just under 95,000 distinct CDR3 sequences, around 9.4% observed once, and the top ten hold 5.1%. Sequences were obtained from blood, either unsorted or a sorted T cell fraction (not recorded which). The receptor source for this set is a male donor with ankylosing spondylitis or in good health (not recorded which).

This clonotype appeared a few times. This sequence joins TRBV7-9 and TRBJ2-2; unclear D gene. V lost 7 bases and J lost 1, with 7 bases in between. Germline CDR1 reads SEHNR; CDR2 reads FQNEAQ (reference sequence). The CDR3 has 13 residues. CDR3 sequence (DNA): TGTGCCAGCAAACCCGGGAACACCGGGGAGCTGTTTTTT. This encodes CASKPGNTGELFF.

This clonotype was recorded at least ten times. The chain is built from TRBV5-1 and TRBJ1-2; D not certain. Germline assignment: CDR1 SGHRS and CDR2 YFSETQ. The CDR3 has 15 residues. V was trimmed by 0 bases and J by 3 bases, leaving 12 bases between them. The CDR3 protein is CASSLAPTDYYGYTF. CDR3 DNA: TGCGCCAGCAGCTTGGCCCCGACCGACTACTATGGCTACACCTTC.

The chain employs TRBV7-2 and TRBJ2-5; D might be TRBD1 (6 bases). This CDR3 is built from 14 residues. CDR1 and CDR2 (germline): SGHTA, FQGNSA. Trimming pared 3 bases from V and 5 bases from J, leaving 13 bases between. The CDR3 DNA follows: TGTGCCAGCAGCTTCGGGGCCAGGGGCGAGACCCAGTACTTC. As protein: CASSFGARGETQYF.

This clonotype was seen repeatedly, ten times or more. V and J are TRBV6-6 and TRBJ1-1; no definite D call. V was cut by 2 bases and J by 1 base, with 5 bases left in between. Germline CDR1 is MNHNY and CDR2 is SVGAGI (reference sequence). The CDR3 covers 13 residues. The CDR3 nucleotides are TGTGCCAGCAGTTACGCACAGAACACTGAAGCTTTCTTT. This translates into CASSYAQNTEAFF.

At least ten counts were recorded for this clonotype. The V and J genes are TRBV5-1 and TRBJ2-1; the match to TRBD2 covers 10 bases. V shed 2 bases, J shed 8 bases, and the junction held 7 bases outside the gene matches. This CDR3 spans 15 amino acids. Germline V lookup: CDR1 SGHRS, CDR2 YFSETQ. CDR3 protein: CASSFASGGVYEQFF. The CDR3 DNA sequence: TGCGCCAGCAGCTTTGCGAGCGGGGGGGTCTATGAGCAGTTCTTC.

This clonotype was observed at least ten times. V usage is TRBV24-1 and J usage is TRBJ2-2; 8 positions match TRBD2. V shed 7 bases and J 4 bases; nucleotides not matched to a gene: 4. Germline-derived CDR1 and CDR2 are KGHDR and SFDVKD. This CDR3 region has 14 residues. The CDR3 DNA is TGTGCCACCAGAGCAGCGGGAGCCACCGGGGAGCTGTTTTTT. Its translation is CATRAAGATGELFF.

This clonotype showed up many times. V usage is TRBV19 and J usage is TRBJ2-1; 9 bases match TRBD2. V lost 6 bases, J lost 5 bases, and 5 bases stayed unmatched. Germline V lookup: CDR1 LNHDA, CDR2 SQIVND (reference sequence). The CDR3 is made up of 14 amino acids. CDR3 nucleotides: TGTGCCAGTAGAAGACTAGCGGCAAACAATGAGCAGTTCTTC. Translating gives CASRRLAANNEQFF.

The CDR3 nucleotides read TGTGCCAGCAGTGGACTAGCCGCCACCGGGGAGCTGTTTTTT. Translated, it gives CASSGLAATGELFF. The gene calls are TRBV12-3 or TRBV12-4 and TRBJ2-2; 8 bases are shared with TRBD2. Unmatched junction bases numbered 3, after V lost 5 bases and J lost 4 bases. CDR3 length equals 14 residues.

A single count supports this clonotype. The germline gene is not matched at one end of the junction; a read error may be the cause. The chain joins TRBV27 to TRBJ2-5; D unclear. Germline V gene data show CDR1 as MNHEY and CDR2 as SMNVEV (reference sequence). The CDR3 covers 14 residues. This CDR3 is CANSPLGYQETQYF. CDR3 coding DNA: TGTGCCAACAGTCCGCTCGGTTACCAAGAGACCCAGTACTTC.

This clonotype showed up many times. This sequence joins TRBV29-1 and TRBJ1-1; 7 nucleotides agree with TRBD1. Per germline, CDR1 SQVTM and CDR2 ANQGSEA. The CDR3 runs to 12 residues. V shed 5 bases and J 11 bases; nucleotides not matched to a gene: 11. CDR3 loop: CSVRQGSLGAFF. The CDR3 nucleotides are TGCAGCGTTCGACAGGGCTCTTTGGGGGCTTTCTTT. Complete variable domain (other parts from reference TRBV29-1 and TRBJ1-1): SAVISQKPSRDICQRGTSLTIQCQVDSQVTMMFWYRQQPGQSLTLIATANQGSEATYESGFVIDKFPISRPNLTFSTLTVSNMSPEDSSIYLCSVRQGSLGAFFGQGTRLTVV.

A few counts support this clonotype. In DNA form, the CDR3 reads TGTGCCAGCAGCCTCGAAGGTACATTTAGTGAGCAGTTCTTC. Amino acid sequence: CASSLEGTFSEQFF. The J gene is TRBJ2-1, the V gene TRBV7-2; unclear D gene. Germline V lookup: CDR1 SGHTA, CDR2 FQGNSA. The CDR3 contains 14 residues. Trimming removed 5 bases at V and 9 bases at J, with 17 bases between.

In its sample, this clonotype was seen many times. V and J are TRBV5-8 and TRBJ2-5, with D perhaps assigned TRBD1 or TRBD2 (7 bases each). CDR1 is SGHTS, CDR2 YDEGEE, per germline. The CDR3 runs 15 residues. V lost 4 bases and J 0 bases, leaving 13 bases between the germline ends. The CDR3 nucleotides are TGTGCCAGCAGCCCAGGGGGGGGGTACCAAGAGACCCAGTACTTC. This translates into CASSPGGGYQETQYF.

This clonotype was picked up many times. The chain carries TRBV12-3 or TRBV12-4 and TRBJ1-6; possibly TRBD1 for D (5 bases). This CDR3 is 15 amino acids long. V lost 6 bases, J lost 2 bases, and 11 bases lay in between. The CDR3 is CASSAARAYNSPLHF. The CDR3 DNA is TGTGCCAGCAGCGCCGCCAGGGCCTATAATTCACCCCTCCACTTT.

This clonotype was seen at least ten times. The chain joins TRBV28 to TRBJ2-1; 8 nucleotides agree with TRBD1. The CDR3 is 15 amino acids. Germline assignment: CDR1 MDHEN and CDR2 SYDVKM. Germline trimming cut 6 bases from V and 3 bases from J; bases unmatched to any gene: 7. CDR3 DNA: TGTGCCAGCAGACCCACCGGGACAGGCTACAATGAGCAGTTCTTC. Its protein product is CASRPTGTGYNEQFF.

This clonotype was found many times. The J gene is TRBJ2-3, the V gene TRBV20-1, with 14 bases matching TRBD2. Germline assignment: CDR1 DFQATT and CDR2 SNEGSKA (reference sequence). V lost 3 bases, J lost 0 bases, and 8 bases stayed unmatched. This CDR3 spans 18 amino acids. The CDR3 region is CSARTSGGAEPSTDTQYF. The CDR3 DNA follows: TGCAGTGCTAGGACTAGCGGGGGGGCTGAACCCAGCACAGATACGCAGTATTTT.

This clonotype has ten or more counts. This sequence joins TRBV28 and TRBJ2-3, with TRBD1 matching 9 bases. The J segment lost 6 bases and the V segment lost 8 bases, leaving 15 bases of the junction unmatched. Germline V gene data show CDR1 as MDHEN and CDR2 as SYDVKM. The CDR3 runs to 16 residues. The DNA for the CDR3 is TGTGCCAGCGGGAGCCTGGGACAGGGAGGACCGGATACGCAGTATTTT. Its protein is CASGSLGQGGPDTQYF.

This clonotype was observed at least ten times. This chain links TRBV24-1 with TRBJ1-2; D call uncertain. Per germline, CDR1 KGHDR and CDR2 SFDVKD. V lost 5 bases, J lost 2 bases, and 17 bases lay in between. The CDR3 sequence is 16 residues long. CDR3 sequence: CATSAPSPGRNYGYTF. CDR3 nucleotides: TGTGCCACCAGTGCCCCGTCCCCCGGTAGGAACTATGGCTACACCTTC.

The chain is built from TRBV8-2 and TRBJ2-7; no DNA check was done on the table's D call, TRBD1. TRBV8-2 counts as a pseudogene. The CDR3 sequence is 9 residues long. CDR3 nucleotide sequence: TGTGGGGACAACTACGAGCAGTACTTC. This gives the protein CGDNYEQYF.

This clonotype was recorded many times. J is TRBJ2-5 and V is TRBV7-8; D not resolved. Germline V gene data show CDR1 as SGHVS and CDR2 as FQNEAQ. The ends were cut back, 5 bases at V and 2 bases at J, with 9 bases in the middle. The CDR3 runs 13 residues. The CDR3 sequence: CASSLPPQETQYF. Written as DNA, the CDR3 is TGTGCCAGCAGCCTTCCCCCACAAGAGACCCAGTACTTC.

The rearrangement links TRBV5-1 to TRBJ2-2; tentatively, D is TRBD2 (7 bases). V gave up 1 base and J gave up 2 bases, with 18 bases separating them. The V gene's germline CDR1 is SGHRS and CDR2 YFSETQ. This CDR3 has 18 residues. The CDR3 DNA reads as TGCGCCAGCAGCTTGATAGGGGGAGGGGAAGTCAACACCGGGGAGCTGTTTTTT. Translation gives CASSLIGGGEVNTGELFF.

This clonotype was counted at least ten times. CDR3 residues: CASSSTGGLYNEQFF. CDR3 nucleotides: TGTGCCAGCAGTTCCACAGGGGGTCTTTACAATGAGCAGTTCTTC. The V gene is TRBV21-1, the J gene TRBJ2-1; TRBD1, as called in the table, went unchecked against the DNA. TRBV21-1 is assigned pseudogene status. The CDR3 runs to 15 residues.

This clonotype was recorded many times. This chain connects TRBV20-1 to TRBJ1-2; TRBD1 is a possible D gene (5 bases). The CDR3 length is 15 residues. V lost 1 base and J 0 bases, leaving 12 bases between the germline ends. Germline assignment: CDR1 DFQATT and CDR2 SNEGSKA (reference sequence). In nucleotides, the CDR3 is TGCAGTGCTAGAGGGGCGCAGGGTGCTAACTATGGCTACACCTTC. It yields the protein CSARGAQGANYGYTF.

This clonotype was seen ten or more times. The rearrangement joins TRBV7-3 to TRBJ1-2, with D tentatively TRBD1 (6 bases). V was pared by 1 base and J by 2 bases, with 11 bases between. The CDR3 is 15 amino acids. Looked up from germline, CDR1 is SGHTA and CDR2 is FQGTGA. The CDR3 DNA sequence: TGTGCCAGCAGCTTAAACCGGGACAACAACTATGGCTACACCTTC. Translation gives CASSLNRDNNYGYTF.